This TCR beta chain came from a study of blood T cell repertoires in COVID-19. About the study: The United States, Italy and Spain supplied acute and convalescent COVID-19 samples. T cells, B-cell-depleted T cells, or PBMCs provided the cDNA or gDNA that served as material.

Per the study methods: Amplification from reference gene primers served as the basis for estimated nucleated cell counts. Data came from immunoSEQ multiplex PCR; TCRdb stores just in-frame clones and leaves some out. V, J and clone size are those of that table, while D and trimming were read from the DNA. The sample includes about 240,000 clones, approximately 83% of them seen just once. Between the trimmed V and J ends, which lost 2 bases and 7 bases, there was a span of 14 bases. Germline V CDR1 and CDR2: MNHEY, SVGAGI. This CDR3 region has 14 residues. The source is a woman aged 25 to 45 who had recovered from COVID-19. The sequenced material came from peripheral blood. The J gene is TRBJ1-2, the V gene TRBV6-5, with a weak D call TRBD1 (6 bases). CDR3 DNA: TGTGCCAGCAGTTACGACAGGAAAGTGGGTGGCTACACCTTC. It translates to CASSYDRKVGGYTF.